In this sample, the clone carrying this T cell receptor beta chain turned up once. Its cognate antigen is unknown. The CDR3 extends over 15 amino acids. CDR1 is MNHEY and CDR2 is SVGAGI in the germline V gene. The junction had 6 bases not matched to a gene; V was cut back by 2 bases and J by 4 bases. This entry belongs to a study of shared clonotypes between healthy human individuals. Study overall: The composition of the donors was a couple of women and a few men aged 18 to 49. Study-wide results and limits: Depth of sequencing was expected to influence donor clonotype sharing. Rarefaction exposed incomplete sorted-subset sequencing despite large depth.

Generated by immunoSEQ multiplex PCR, the TCRdb table keeps only in-frame clones and is missing some. The table lists 500,000 to 700,000 clones, roughly 96% of them singletons. Naive CD8 cells were CD45RO-negative, positively selected for CCR7, excluding terminally differentiated effector memory CD45RA+ cells. The chain carries TRBV6-5 and TRBJ2-7, with TRBD1 identical over 9 bases. The source is a woman in her 30s in good health. Sequences were obtained from naive CD8+ T cells sorted from blood. The CDR3 DNA is TGTGCCAGCAGTTACAACCCGGGACAGGGATACGAGCAGTACTTC. This gives the protein CASSYNPGQGYEQYF.